This entry concerns a single T cell receptor (beta chain). This sample is part of a study of T cell changes during pregnancy in multiple sclerosis. Per germline, CDR1 MNHEY and CDR2 SVGAGI. The ends lost 6 bases at V and 4 bases at J; junction bases unmatched: 6. The CDR3 consists of 14 residues. Profiling relied on immunoSEQ multiplex PCR, and the TCRdb table lists in-frame clones only, not all of them. The data show fewer than 45,000 clones, around nine tenths seen once. The source material was CD8+ T cells from peripheral blood mononuclear cells, sampled after pregnancy. The clonotype originates from a female donor in good health, enrolled as a control in a pregnancy study. The chain carries TRBV6-5 and TRBJ1-2, with 9 bases identical to TRBD1. The CDR3 loop is CASSPAGQGYGYTF. The CDR3 nucleotides read TGTGCCAGCAGCCCCGCGGGACAGGGCTATGGCTACACCTTC.